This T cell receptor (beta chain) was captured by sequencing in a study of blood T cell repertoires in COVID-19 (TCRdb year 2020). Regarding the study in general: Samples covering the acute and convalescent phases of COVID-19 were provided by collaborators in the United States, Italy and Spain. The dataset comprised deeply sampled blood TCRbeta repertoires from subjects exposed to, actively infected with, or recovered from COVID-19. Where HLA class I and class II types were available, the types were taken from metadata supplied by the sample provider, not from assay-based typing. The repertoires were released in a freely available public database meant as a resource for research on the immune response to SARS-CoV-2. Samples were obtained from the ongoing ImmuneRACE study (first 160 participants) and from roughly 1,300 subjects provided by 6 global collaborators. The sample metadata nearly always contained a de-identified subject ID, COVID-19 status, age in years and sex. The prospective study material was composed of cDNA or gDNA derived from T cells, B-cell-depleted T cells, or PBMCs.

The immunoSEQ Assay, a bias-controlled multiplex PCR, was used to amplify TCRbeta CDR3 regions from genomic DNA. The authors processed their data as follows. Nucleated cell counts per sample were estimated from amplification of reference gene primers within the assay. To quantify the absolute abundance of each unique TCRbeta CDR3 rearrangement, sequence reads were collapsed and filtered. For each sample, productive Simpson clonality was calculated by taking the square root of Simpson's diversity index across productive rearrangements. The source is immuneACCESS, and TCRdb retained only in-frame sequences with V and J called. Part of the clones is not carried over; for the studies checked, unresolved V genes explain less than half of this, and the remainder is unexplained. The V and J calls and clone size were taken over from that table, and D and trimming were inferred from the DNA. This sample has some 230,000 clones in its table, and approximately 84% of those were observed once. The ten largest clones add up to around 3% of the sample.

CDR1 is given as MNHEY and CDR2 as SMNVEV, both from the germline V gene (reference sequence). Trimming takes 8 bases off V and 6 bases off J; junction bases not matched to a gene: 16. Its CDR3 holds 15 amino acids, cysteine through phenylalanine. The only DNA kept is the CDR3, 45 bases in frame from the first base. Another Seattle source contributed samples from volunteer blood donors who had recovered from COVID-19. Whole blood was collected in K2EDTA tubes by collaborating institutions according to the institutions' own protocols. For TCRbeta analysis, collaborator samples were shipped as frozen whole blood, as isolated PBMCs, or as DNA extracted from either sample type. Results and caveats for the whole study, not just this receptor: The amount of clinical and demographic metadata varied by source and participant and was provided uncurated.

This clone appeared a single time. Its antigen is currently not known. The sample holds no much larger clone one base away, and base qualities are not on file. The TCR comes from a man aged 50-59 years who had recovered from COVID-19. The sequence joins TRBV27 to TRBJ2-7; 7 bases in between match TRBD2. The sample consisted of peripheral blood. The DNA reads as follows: TGTGCCAGCGTGGGGAGCGGGACCCTTTTAGGCGAGCAGTACTTC. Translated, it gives CASVGSGTLLGEQYF.